The entry below describes one T cell receptor beta chain. Primers for the PCR totalled 60 Vbeta and 13 Jbeta. Assay: immunoSEQ multiplex PCR; the TCRdb copy retains only in-frame clones and omits some. The sample holds approximately 200,000 clones; roughly 78% are singletons and the top ten take approximately 1.5%. The sample is drawn from a study of cytomegalovirus exposure and HLA in healthy donors. Whole-study context: The Caucasian-associated ancestry cluster held roughly 78% of under 450 genotyped donors.

CDR1 and CDR2 from the germline V gene are LNHDA and SQIVND (reference sequence). V was clipped by 5 bases and J by 2 bases, with 19 bases between them. The CDR3 covers 17 residues. The sequenced sample consisted of PBMCs. This receptor was obtained from a girl between 5 and 17 years old in good health and CMV-seropositive. V usage is TRBV19 and J usage is TRBJ1-3, with D perhaps matching TRBD1 (6 bases). The CDR3 region has the DNA TGTGCCAGTAGTGCCCAGCCCGGCAGGGGTCCTGGAAACACCATATATTTT. This encodes CASSAQPGRGPGNTIYF.